Shown below are 17 T cell receptor beta chains from a single sample sequenced in a study of vaccination effects on CD4 cells after COVID-19. No antigen has been assigned to these receptors. The protocol was immunoSEQ multiplex PCR, while the TCRdb copy is restricted to in-frame clones and leaves out a portion. The sample records tens of thousands of clones, 75% to 85% being singletons. In the ViraFEST assay, antigen-specific CD4+ clonotypes were identified by expansion after peptide-pool stimulation. At the end of around 11 days of culture, CD4+ T cells were isolated. The sample consisted of CD4+ T cells from PBMCs cultured with HCoV-229E spike peptides, taken before COVID-19 vaccination. The receptors here all came from a human donor who received a COVID-19 vaccine.

The chain uses TRBV2 and TRBJ1-6, with TRBD1 matching 10 bases. Germline-derived CDR1 and CDR2 are SNHLY and FYNNEI. The V gene end was trimmed by 4 bases and the J gene end by 10 bases; junction bases not matched to a gene: 7. The length of the CDR3 is 15 residues. The CDR3 region is CASSGGQGSFSPLHF. For the CDR3, the DNA is TGTGCCAGCAGTGGGGGACAGGGGTCTTTCTCACCCCTCCACTTT.

This clone was seen a handful of times. The genes are TRBV5-1 and TRBJ1-6; 7 bases align to TRBD1. The germline CDR1 and CDR2 sequences are SGHRS and YFSETQ. After removal of 3 bases from V and 7 bases from J, the junction contained 4 bases not matched to a gene. CDR3 length: 14 amino acids. The CDR3 is CASSWEGGNSPLHF. The CDR3 DNA follows: TGCGCCAGCAGCTGGGAAGGGGGCAATTCACCCCTCCACTTT.

The rearrangement joins TRBV5-4 to TRBJ2-5; 8 bases are shared with TRBD2. CDR3 size: 15 residues. Looked up from germline, CDR1 is SGHNT and CDR2 is YYREEE (reference sequence). V was clipped by 0 bases and J by 4 bases; unmatched bases: 5. CDR3 protein: CASSLGSAGGETQYF. The DNA of the CDR3 is TGTGCCAGCAGCTTGGGGTCGGCGGGGGGAGAGACCCAGTACTTC.

The V and J genes are TRBV10-3 and TRBJ2-5, with TRBD1 as a possible D gene (5 bases). This CDR3 has 15 amino acids. The V gene's germline CDR1 is ENHRY and CDR2 SYGVKD. V lost 1 base and J 4 bases, leaving 13 bases between the germline ends. CDR3: CAISEFETARETQYF. The CDR3 nucleotides are TGTGCCATCAGTGAGTTCGAGACAGCAAGAGAGACCCAGTACTTC.

The rearrangement joins TRBV30 to TRBJ2-5, with D possibly being TRBD1 or TRBD2 (5 bases each). CDR1 and CDR2 from the germline V gene are GTSNPN and SVGIG (reference sequence). Trimming took off 0 bases at V and 5 bases at J, with 10 bases between the two ends. The CDR3 runs 13 residues. The DNA for the CDR3 is TGTGCCTGGAGTGTGTCCTGGGGGGAGACCCAGTACTTC. It is translated as CAWSVSWGETQYF.

This chain links TRBV28 with TRBJ2-7; D gene uncertain. The CDR3 consists of 14 residues. V was cut by 3 bases and J by 2 bases, with 11 bases left in between. Germline V gene lookup returns CDR1 MDHEN and CDR2 SYDVKM. The CDR3 is CASSLWRRPYEQYV. CDR3 nucleotide sequence: TGTGCCAGCAGTTTGTGGCGACGACCCTACGAGCAGTACGTC.

This clone appeared a single time. J is TRBJ2-7 and V is TRBV18; no clear D gene. The CDR3 is 16 residues long. V was pared by 1 base and J by 0 bases, with 13 bases between. Looked up from germline, CDR1 is KGHSH and CDR2 is LQKENI. The CDR3 nucleotides read TGTGCCAGCTCACCACGTCCCCCACAGAGCTCCTACGAGCAGTACGTC. This gives the protein CASSPRPPQSSYEQYV.

The rearrangement joins TRBV29-1 to TRBJ2-5; possibly TRBD1 for D (5 bases). Germline CDR1 reads SQVTM; CDR2 reads ANQGSEA. The V end lost 8 bases, the J end lost 5 bases, and 15 bases lay between the germline ends. The CDR3 covers 12 residues. CDR3: CSTAWGMETQYF. The CDR3, as DNA: TGCAGCACTGCATGGGGCATGGAGACCCAGTACTTC.

The chain is built from TRBV2 and TRBJ1-2; 9 bases match TRBD1. The CDR3 runs 15 residues. Germline CDR1 reads SNHLY; CDR2 reads FYNNEI. With 2 bases clipped from V and 8 bases from J, the junction kept 9 bases outside the gene matches. The CDR3 DNA follows: TGTGCCAGCAGTGAAACGGGACAGGGAGAAGCAGGCTACACCTTC. It codes for CASSETGQGEAGYTF.

The rearrangement uses TRBV7-2 and TRBJ1-6; possibly TRBD1 for D (5 bases). V was cut by 1 base and J by 10 bases, with 14 bases left in between. The CDR3 consists of 15 residues. Germline V gene sequence: CDR1 SGHTA, CDR2 FQGNSA. The CDR3 DNA reads as TGTGCCAGCAGCTTAGGAGGGGACGGGGGGTCACCCCTCCACTTT. Translation gives CASSLGGDGGSPLHF.

This sequence joins TRBV4-2 and TRBJ2-3; 10 positions match TRBD2. V was pared by 1 base and J by 1 base, with 5 bases of the junction left unmatched. CDR3 length: 17 amino acids. Germline loops: CDR1 LGHNA, CDR2 YNFKEQ. The CDR3 bases are TGTGCCAGCAGCCAAGGACGAGCGGGGGGGCGCACAGATACGCAGTATTTT. It yields the protein CASSQGRAGGRTDTQYF.

The chain has TRBV29-1 and TRBJ2-1; 8 bases are a match to TRBD2. There are 14 residues in the CDR3. The V and J ends lost 4 bases and 7 bases, in that order; junction bases with no gene match: 9. Germline-derived CDR1 and CDR2 are SQVTM and ANQGSEA. The CDR3 loop is CSVVNQRGLNEQFF. CDR3 sequence (DNA): TGCAGCGTTGTTAACCAGCGGGGGTTGAATGAGCAGTTCTTC.

The chain combines TRBV5-8 with TRBJ2-3; D is ambiguous. Trimming removed 3 bases from V and 5 bases from J, with 7 bases in between. The CDR3 loop spans 12 amino acids. Germline V gene data show CDR1 as SGHTS and CDR2 as YDEGEE. DNA of the CDR3: TGTGCCAGCAGCTACTCTAGAGATACGCAGTATTTT. Protein product: CASSYSRDTQYF.

Regarding this clone: At one end the junction does not follow the germline gene, possibly because of a read error. The V call is TRBV6-5, the J call TRBJ2-3; D call uncertain. Germline CDR1 and CDR2: MNHEY and SVGAGI. CDR3 size: 11 residues. CDR3 loop: CASSHSDTQYF. The CDR3 nucleotides are TGTGCCAGCAGTCACTCAGATACGCAGTATTTT.

The rearrangement joins TRBV4-1 to TRBJ2-5, with a weak D call TRBD2 (7 bases). CDR1 and CDR2 from the germline V gene are MGHRA and YSYEKL. V lost 4 bases and J lost 1, with 19 bases in between. CDR3 length: 17 residues. The CDR3 coding sequence is TGCGCCAGCAGCCGCGATCCGGGGGGCGGATCCCAAGAGACCCAGTACTTC. Its protein product is CASSRDPGGGSQETQYF.

The V call is TRBV14, the J call TRBJ2-3; D assignment may be TRBD1 or TRBD2 (5 bases each). The CDR3 is 18 amino acids. Germline values: CDR1 SGHDN, CDR2 FVKESK. The V end was cut by 5 bases, the J end by 2 bases, with 23 bases between. DNA of the CDR3: TGTGCCAGCAGCGCTAGACTAATCTCCGGGACGGCCACAGATACGCAGTATTTT. It is translated as CASSARLISGTATDTQYF.

The chain recombines TRBV5-1 with TRBJ2-3; D is ambiguous. Germline-derived CDR1 and CDR2 are SGHRS and YFSETQ. Trimming pared 3 bases from V and 4 bases from J, leaving 9 bases between. This CDR3 region has 13 residues. The CDR3 loop is CASSSSVADTQYF. The CDR3 DNA reads TGCGCCAGCAGCTCCTCAGTTGCAGATACGCAGTATTTT.